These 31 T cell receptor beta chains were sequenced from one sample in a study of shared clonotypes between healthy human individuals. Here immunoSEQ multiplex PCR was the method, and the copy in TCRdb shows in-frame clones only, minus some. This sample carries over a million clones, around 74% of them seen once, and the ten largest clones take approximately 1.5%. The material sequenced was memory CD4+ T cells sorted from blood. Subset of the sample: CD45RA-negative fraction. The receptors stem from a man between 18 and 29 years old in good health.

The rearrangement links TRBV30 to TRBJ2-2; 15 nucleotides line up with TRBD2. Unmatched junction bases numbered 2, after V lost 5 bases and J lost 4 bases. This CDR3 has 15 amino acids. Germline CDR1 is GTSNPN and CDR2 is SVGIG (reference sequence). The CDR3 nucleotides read TGTGCCTGGGGACTAGCGGGGGGGCTCACCGGGGAGCTGTTTTTT. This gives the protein CAWGLAGGLTGELFF.

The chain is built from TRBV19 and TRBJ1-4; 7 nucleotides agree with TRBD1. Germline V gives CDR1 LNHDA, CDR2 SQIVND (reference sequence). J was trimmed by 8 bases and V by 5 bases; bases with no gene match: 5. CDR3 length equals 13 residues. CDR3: CASSDRVGEKLFF. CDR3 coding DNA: TGTGCCAGTAGTGACAGGGTAGGGGAAAAACTGTTTTTT.

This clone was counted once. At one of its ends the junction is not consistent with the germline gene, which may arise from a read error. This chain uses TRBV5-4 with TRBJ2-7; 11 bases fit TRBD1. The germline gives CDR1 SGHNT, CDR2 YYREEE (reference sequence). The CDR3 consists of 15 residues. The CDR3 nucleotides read TGTGCCAGCAGCCCGGACAGGGGGCGCTCCCACGAGCAGTACTTC. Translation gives CASSPDRGRSHEQYF.

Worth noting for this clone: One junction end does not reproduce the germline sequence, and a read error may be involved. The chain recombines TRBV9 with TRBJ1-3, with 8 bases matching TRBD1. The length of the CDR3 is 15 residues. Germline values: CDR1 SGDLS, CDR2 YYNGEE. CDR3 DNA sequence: TGTGCCAGCGGCGTTACAGGGGGAACTGGAAACACCATATATTTT. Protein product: CASGVTGGTGNTIYF.

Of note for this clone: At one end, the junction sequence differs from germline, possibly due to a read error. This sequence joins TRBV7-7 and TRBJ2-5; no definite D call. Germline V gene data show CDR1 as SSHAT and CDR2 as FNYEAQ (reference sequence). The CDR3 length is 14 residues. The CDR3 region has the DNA TGTGCTAGCAGCGCCGATTATAATCAAGAGACCCAGTACTTC. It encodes CASSADYNQETQYF.

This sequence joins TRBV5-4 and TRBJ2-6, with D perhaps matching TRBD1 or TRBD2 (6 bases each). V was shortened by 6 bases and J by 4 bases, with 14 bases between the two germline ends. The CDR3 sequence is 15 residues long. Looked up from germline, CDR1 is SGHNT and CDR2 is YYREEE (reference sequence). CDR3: CASTQGGSGANVLTF. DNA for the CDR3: TGTGCCAGCACCCAAGGGGGGTCCGGGGCCAACGTCCTGACTTTC.

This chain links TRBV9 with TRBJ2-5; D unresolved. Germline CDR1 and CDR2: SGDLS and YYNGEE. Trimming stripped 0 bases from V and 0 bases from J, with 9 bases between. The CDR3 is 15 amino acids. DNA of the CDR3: TGTGCCAGCAGCGTAGGAACAGCACACCAAGAGACCCAGTACTTC. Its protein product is CASSVGTAHQETQYF.

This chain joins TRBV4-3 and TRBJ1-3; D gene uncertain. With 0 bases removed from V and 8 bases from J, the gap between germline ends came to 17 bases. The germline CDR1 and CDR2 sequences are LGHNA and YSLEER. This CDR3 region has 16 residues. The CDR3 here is CASSQDHSGSVDTIYF. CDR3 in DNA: TGCGCCAGCAGCCAAGATCATAGCGGGAGTGTGGACACCATATATTTT.

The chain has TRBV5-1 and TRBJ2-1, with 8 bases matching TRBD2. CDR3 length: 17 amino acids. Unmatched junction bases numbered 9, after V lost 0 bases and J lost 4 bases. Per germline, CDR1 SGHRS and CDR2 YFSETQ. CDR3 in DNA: TGCGCCAGCAGCTTGGCCGGGAGGGCTAGCGGTTACAATGAGCAGTTCTTC. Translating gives CASSLAGRASGYNEQFF.

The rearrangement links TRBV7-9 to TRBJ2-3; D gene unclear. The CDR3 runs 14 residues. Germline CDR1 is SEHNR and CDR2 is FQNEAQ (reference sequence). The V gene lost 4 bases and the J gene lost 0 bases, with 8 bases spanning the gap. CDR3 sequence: CASSSTDSTDTQYF. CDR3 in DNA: TGTGCCAGCAGCTCTACAGACAGCACAGATACGCAGTATTTT.

In nucleotides, the CDR3 is TGTGCCAGCAGTGCATATAGCGGGGGCGCTAGCACAGATACGCAGTATTTT. Residues: CASSAYSGGASTDTQYF. The V and J genes are TRBV6-1 and TRBJ2-3, with TRBD2 matching 9 bases. Trimming cost V 4 bases and J 0 bases; bases outside gene matches: 8. Germline V CDR1 and CDR2: MNHNS, SASEGT. The CDR3 length is 17 residues.

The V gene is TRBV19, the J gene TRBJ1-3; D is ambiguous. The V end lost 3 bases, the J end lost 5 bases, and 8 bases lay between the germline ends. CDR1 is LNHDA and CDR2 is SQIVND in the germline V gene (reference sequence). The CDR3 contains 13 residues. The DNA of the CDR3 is TGTGCCAGTAGTATGGAGGAGAGAAACACCATATATTTT. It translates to CASSMEERNTIYF.

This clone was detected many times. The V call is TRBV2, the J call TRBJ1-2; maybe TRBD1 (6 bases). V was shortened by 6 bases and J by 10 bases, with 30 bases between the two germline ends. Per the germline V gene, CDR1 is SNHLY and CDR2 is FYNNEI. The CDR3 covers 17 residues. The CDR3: CASRGGESSWAGLDYTF. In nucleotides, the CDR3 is TGTGCCAGCAGAGGGGGAGAGTCATCCTGGGCAGGCTTGGACTACACCTTC.

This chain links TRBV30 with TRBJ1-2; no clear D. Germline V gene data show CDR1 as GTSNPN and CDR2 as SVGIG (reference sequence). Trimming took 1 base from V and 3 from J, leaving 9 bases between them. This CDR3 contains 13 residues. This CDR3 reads CAWSGFHDYGYTF. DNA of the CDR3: TGTGCCTGGAGTGGATTTCACGACTATGGCTACACCTTC.

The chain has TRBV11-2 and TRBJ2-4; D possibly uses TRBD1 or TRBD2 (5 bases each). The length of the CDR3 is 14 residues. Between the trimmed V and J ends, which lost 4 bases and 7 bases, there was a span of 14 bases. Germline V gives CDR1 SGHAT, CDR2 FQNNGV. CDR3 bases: TGTGCCAGCAGCTGGGGGTTCGCCCCTAACATTCAGTACTTC. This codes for CASSWGFAPNIQYF.

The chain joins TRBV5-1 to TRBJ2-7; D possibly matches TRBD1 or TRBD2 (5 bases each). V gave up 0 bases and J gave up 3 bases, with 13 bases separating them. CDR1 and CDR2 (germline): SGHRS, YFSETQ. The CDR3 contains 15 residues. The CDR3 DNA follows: TGCGCCAGCAGCTTGGGAGTAGAGGGGATCTACGAGCAGTACTTC. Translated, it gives CASSLGVEGIYEQYF.

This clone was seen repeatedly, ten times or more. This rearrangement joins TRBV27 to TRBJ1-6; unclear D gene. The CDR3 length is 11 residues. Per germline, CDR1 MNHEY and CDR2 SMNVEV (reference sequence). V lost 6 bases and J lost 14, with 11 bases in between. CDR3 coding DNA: TGTGCCAGCAGGTCCTCAAGCGCCCTCCACTTT. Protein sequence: CASRSSSALHF.

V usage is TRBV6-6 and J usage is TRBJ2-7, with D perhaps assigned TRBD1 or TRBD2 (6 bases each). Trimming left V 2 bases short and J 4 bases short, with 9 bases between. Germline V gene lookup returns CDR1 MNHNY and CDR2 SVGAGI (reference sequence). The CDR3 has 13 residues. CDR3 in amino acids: CASSYGGPYEQYF. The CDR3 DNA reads TGTGCCAGCAGTTACGGGGGGCCGTACGAGCAGTACTTC.

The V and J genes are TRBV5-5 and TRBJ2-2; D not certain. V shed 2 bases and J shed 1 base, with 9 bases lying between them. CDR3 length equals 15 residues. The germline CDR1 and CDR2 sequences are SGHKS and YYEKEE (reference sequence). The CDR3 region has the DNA TGTGCCAGCAGCTTAACGACCCAGAACACCGGGGAGCTGTTTTTT. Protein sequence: CASSLTTQNTGELFF.

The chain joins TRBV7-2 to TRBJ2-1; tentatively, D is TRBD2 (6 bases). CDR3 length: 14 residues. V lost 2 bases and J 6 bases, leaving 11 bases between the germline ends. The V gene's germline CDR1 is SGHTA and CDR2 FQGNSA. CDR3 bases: TGTGCCAGCAGCTTATTGTCGGGACTCAATGAGCAGTTCTTC. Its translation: CASSLLSGLNEQFF.

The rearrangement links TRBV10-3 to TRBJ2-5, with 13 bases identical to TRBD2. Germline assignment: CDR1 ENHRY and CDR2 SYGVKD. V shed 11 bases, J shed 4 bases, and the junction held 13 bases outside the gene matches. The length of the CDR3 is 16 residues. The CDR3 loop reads CALGTSGKGGVETQYF. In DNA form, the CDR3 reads TGTGCCCTCGGGACTAGCGGGAAAGGTGGCGTAGAGACCCAGTACTTC.

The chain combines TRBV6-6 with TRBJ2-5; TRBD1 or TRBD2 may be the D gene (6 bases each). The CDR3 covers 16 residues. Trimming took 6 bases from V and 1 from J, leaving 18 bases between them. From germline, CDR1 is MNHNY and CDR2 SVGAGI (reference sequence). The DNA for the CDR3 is TGTGCCAGCAGAGCCGGTCTTGGGGGGCTCCAAGAGACCCAGTACTTC. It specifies CASRAGLGGLQETQYF.

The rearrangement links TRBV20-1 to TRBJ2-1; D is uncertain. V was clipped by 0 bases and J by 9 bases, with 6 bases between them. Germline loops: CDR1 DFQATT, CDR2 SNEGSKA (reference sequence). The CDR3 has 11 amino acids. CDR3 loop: CSARDLFEQFF. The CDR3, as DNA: TGCAGTGCTAGAGATTTATTTGAGCAGTTCTTC.

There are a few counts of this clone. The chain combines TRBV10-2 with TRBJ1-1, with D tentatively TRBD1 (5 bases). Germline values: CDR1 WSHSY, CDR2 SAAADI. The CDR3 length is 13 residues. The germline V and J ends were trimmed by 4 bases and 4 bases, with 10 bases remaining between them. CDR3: CASSVQRGTEAFF. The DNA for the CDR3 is TGCGCCAGCAGTGTTCAGAGGGGCACTGAAGCTTTCTTT.

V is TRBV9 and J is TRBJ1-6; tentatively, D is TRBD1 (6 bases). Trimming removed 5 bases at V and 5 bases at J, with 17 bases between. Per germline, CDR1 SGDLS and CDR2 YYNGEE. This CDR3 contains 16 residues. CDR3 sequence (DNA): TGTGCCAGCAGTTTTGCAGGGGATAGTCATAATTCACCCCTCCACTTT. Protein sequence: CASSFAGDSHNSPLHF.

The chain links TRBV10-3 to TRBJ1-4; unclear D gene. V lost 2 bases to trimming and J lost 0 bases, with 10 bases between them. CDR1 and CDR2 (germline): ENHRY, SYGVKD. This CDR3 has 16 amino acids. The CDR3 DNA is TGTGCCATCAGTGAGGGCAGGTCCACAACTAATGAAAAACTGTTTTTT. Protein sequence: CAISEGRSTTNEKLFF.

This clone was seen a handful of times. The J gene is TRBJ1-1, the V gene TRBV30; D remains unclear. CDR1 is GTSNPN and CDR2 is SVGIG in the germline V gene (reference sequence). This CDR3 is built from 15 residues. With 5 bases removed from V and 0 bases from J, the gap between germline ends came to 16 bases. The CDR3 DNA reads TGTGCCTGGGCGGCGGGATTCGTCATGAACACTGAAGCTTTCTTT. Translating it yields CAWAAGFVMNTEAFF.

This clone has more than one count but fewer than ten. The CDR3 sequence is CASSLTESTSYEQYF. The DNA for the CDR3 is TGCGCCAGCAGCTTGACAGAAAGTACCTCCTACGAGCAGTACTTC. This chain joins TRBV5-1 and TRBJ2-7; D is undetermined. Germline values: CDR1 SGHRS, CDR2 YFSETQ. The CDR3 sequence is 15 residues long. Trimming cost V 1 base and J 0 bases, with 11 bases left between them.

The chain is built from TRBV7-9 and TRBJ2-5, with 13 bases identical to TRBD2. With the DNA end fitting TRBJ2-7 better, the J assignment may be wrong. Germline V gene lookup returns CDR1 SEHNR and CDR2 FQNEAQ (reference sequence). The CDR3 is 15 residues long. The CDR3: CASSSRLAGGLEQYF. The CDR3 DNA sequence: TGTGCCAGCAGCTCCAGACTAGCGGGGGGCCTCGAGCAGTACTTC.

CDR3 amino acids: CASSLSQGRVYNEQFF. CDR3 DNA sequence: TGTGCCAGCAGCTTGTCACAGGGAAGGGTTTACAATGAGCAGTTCTTC. The V and J genes are TRBV7-2 and TRBJ2-1; D may be TRBD1 (6 bases). The germline V and J ends were trimmed by 3 bases and 4 bases, with 16 bases remaining between them. The germline V gene encodes CDR1 SGHTA and CDR2 FQGNSA. This CDR3 has 16 amino acids.

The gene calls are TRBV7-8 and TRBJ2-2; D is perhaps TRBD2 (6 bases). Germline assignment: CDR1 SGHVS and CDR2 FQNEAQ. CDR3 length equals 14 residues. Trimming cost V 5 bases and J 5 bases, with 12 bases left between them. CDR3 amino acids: CASSPREVTGELFF. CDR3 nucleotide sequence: TGTGCCAGCAGCCCCAGGGAGGTGACCGGGGAGCTGTTTTTT. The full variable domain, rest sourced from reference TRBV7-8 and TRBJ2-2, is GAGVSQSPRYKVAKRGQDVALRCDPISGHVSLFWYQQALGQGPEFLTYFQNEAQLDKSGLPSDRFFAERPEGSVSTLKIQRTQQEDSAVYLCASSPREVTGELFFGEGSRLTVL.